The 20 T cell receptor beta chains given below trace back to one sample, sequenced in a study of cytomegalovirus exposure and HLA in healthy donors. PCR was performed using 60 Vbeta and 13 Jbeta primers. Some clones are missing from TCRdb's copy, which holds only in-frame ones; the method was immunoSEQ multiplex PCR. The sample shows around 210,000 clones, and roughly 0.98% sits with its ten largest clones. The sample consisted of PBMCs. Receptors were obtained from a woman aged 25 to 45 in good health and CMV-seropositive.

V and J are TRBV7-2 and TRBJ2-5; no firm D call. The V and J ends lost 1 base and 0 bases respectively, with 6 bases between them. This CDR3 contains 14 residues. The germline V gene encodes CDR1 SGHTA and CDR2 FQGNSA. The CDR3 nucleotides are TGTGCCAGCAGCTTAGGCAGGAACCAAGAGACCCAGTACTTC. It is translated as CASSLGRNQETQYF.

The rearrangement joins TRBV5-4 to TRBJ1-6; TRBD1 aligns across 9 bases. The germline V gene has CDR1 SGHNT and CDR2 YYREEE (reference sequence). Trimming removed 4 bases from V and 7 bases from J; junction bases left unmatched: 12. This CDR3 has 17 residues. CDR3 region: CASSEAGTGKGNSPLHF. The CDR3, as DNA: TGTGCCAGCAGCGAAGCCGGGACAGGGAAGGGCAATTCACCCCTCCACTTT.

This chain links TRBV6-6 with TRBJ2-7, with TRBD1 as a possible D gene (6 bases). Looked up from germline, CDR1 is MNHNY and CDR2 is SVGAGI (reference sequence). Trimming took off 5 bases at V and 3 bases at J, with 11 bases between the two ends. The CDR3 covers 13 residues. The chain's CDR3 is CASSRQQGYEQYF. CDR3 nucleotide sequence: TGTGCCAGCAGTCGCCAACAGGGCTACGAGCAGTACTTC.

This chain connects TRBV4-1 to TRBJ2-3; TRBD1 might be the D (5 bases). The CDR3 has 14 amino acids. CDR1 is MGHRA and CDR2 is YSYEKL in the germline V gene. The V end lost 3 bases, the J end lost 5 bases, and 12 bases lay between the germline ends. CDR3 sequence: CASSQRQSGDTQYF. CDR3 nucleotides: TGCGCCAGCAGCCAGCGACAGTCAGGAGATACGCAGTATTTT.

The J gene is TRBJ1-3, the V gene TRBV28, with TRBD1 identical over 8 bases. Looked up from germline, CDR1 is MDHEN and CDR2 is SYDVKM. J lost 2 bases, V lost 1 base, and 4 bases had no gene match. The CDR3 spans 16 residues. The CDR3 coding sequence is TGTGCCAGCAGTTTATTGGACAGGGAGGCTGGAAACACCATATATTTT. It translates to CASSLLDREAGNTIYF.

The chain is built from TRBV11-2 and TRBJ2-7; 10 positions agree with TRBD1. Germline lookup yields CDR1 SGHAT and CDR2 FQNNGV. The junction had 7 bases not matched to a gene; V was cut back by 3 bases and J by 5 bases. The CDR3 covers 15 residues. The CDR3 region has the DNA TGTGCCAGCAGCTTTACGGGACAGGGGAAAAACGAGCAGTACTTC. This sequence encodes CASSFTGQGKNEQYF.

The J gene is TRBJ1-2, the V gene TRBV13, with D unresolved. CDR3 length equals 13 residues. V was clipped by 5 bases and J by 8 bases, with 15 bases between them. In germline, CDR1 is PRHDT, CDR2 FYEKMQ (reference sequence). CDR3 nucleotides: TGTGCCAGCAGCCCGGAAGACTCGTCCGGCTACACCTTC. Its protein product is CASSPEDSSGYTF.

The rearrangement uses TRBV5-5 and TRBJ2-2; possibly TRBD2 for D (7 bases). Per germline, CDR1 SGHKS and CDR2 YYEKEE (reference sequence). The ends were cut back, 1 base at V and 5 bases at J, with 15 bases in the middle. The CDR3 has 16 residues. CDR3 sequence: CASSLNWEGGTGELFF. For the CDR3, the DNA is TGTGCCAGCAGCTTGAATTGGGAGGGGGGAACCGGGGAGCTGTTTTTT.

The chain links TRBV4-1 to TRBJ2-7; the D gene is possibly TRBD1 (6 bases). The V end lost 3 bases, the J end lost 6 bases, and 18 bases lay between the germline ends. The CDR3 has 15 residues. Germline CDR1 is MGHRA and CDR2 is YSYEKL. CDR3 amino acids: CASSHPGTMEVEQYF. CDR3 sequence (DNA): TGCGCCAGCAGCCACCCCGGGACAATGGAGGTCGAGCAGTACTTC.

This chain joins TRBV6-5 and TRBJ1-2; tentatively, D is TRBD1 (5 bases). The CDR3 is 15 amino acids. V was clipped by 5 bases and J by 7 bases, with 20 bases between them. Germline V CDR1 and CDR2: MNHEY, SVGAGI. The chain's CDR3 is CASSRTGLDAGGYTF. The DNA of the CDR3 is TGTGCCAGCAGTCGCACGGGACTTGATGCGGGTGGCTACACCTTC.

The chain recombines TRBV9 with TRBJ2-7, with 8 bases matching TRBD1. Germline V gene lookup returns CDR1 SGDLS and CDR2 YYNGEE. Trimming cost V 3 bases and J 0 bases; bases outside gene matches: 11. The CDR3 totals 17 residues. The CDR3: CASSAPRTGGSSYEQYF. The CDR3, as DNA: TGTGCCAGCAGCGCGCCTAGAACAGGGGGAAGCTCCTACGAGCAGTACTTC.

The chain links TRBV4-3 to TRBJ1-5, with D possibly being TRBD1 (5 bases). The CDR3 has 15 residues. V lost 0 bases, J lost 6 bases, and 12 bases lay in between. Germline CDR1 and CDR2: LGHNA and YSLEER. The CDR3 protein is CASSQDAGEAQPQHF. In DNA form, the CDR3 reads TGCGCCAGCAGCCAAGACGCGGGGGAAGCTCAGCCCCAGCATTTT.

The chain employs TRBV7-9 and TRBJ1-1, with D maybe TRBD1 (6 bases). The CDR3 contains 14 residues. The V gene's germline CDR1 is SEHNR and CDR2 FQNEAQ (reference sequence). The V gene lost 0 bases and the J gene lost 1 base, with 6 bases spanning the gap. CDR3 coding DNA: TGTGCCAGCAGCTTAGCGACAGGGAACACTGAAGCTTTCTTT. Its translation: CASSLATGNTEAFF.

On this clone itself: An end of the junction does not agree with germline; a read error may underlie this. The genes are TRBV6-6 and TRBJ2-3; 7 bases fit TRBD2. CDR1 is MNHNY and CDR2 is SVGAGI in the germline V gene (reference sequence). The CDR3 covers 16 residues. In DNA, the CDR3 is TGTGCCAACAGTTACGGGCGGGGGATAAGCACAGATACGCAGTATTTT. Its protein is CANSYGRGISTDTQYF.

The chain is built from TRBV11-2 and TRBJ1-2, with unresolved D. The CDR3 length is 12 residues. V was trimmed by 3 bases and J by 5 bases, leaving 7 bases between them. Germline assignment: CDR1 SGHAT and CDR2 FQNNGV. This chain's CDR3 is CASSFSAYGYTF. Written as DNA, the CDR3 is TGTGCCAGCAGCTTCTCAGCGTATGGCTACACCTTC.

J is TRBJ2-3 and V is TRBV4-3, with TRBD2 matching over 13 bases. CDR3 length: 15 residues. V shed 4 bases, J shed 5 bases, and the junction held 3 bases outside the gene matches. Germline CDR1 is LGHNA and CDR2 is YSLEER. The CDR3 nucleotides are TGCGCCAGCAGCCCGGGACTAGCGGGAATAGATACGCAGTATTTT. Translation: CASSPGLAGIDTQYF.

J is TRBJ1-1 and V is TRBV7-9; D may be TRBD1 (5 bases). The CDR3 has 15 amino acids. The ends were cut back, 1 base at V and 4 bases at J, with 13 bases in the middle. Germline loops: CDR1 SEHNR, CDR2 FQNEAQ (reference sequence). The CDR3 protein is CASSLGAGLGTEAFF. In DNA, the CDR3 is TGTGCCAGCAGCTTAGGGGCAGGGCTGGGCACTGAAGCTTTCTTT.

This sequence joins TRBV5-8 and TRBJ1-5, with 10 bases that match TRBD1. The germline V gene has CDR1 SGHTS and CDR2 YDEGEE. V was pared by 4 bases and J by 3 bases, with 4 bases of the junction left unmatched. CDR3 length equals 15 residues. CDR3 nucleotides: TGTGCCAGCAGCGCGGGACAGGGGTTCAATCAGCCCCAGCATTTT. It yields the protein CASSAGQGFNQPQHF.

The chain links TRBV9 to TRBJ2-6; D perhaps matches TRBD1 (6 bases). The length of the CDR3 is 15 residues. The germline gives CDR1 SGDLS, CDR2 YYNGEE. The V gene lost 4 bases and the J gene lost 2 bases, with 10 bases spanning the gap. The CDR3 nucleotides are TGTGCCAGCAGCTCACAGGGTACTGGGGCCAACGTCCTGACTTTC. It encodes CASSSQGTGANVLTF.

The CDR3 sequence is CASSSGHVYGYTF. The CDR3 DNA sequence: TGTGCCAGCAGCTCGGGACACGTCTATGGCTACACCTTC. J is TRBJ1-2 and V is TRBV7-8, with a weak D call TRBD1 (6 bases). From germline, CDR1 is SGHVS and CDR2 FQNEAQ. Trimming removed 4 bases from V and 4 bases from J, with 10 bases in between. CDR3 size: 13 residues.